This T cell receptor (beta chain) was retrieved from a study of blood T cell repertoires in COVID-19. The overall study: Sites in the United States, Italy and Spain provided acute and convalescent COVID-19 samples. PBMCs, B-cell-depleted T cells, or T cells provided the cDNA or gDNA that made up the material.

Source study methods: Amplification from reference gene primers served as the basis for estimated nucleated cell counts. Sequenced by immunoSEQ multiplex PCR; TCRdb stores in-frame clones only, minus some. The D gene and trimming were derived from the DNA, and the V and J assignments and clone size from that table. The table lists around 250,000 clones, around 84% of them singletons, with about 1.6% in the top ten. The CDR3 sequence is 11 residues long. The germline V gene has CDR1 MNHNY and CDR2 SVGAGI (reference sequence). V was pared by 8 bases and J by 7 bases, with 9 bases between. This TCR derives from a woman aged 40-49 years who had recovered from COVID-19. What was sequenced was peripheral blood. This chain connects TRBV6-6 to TRBJ2-1; possibly TRBD2 for D (6 bases). CDR3 region: CASHRGNEQFF. The CDR3 DNA reads as TGTGCCAGCCATCGGGGGAATGAGCAGTTCTTC.